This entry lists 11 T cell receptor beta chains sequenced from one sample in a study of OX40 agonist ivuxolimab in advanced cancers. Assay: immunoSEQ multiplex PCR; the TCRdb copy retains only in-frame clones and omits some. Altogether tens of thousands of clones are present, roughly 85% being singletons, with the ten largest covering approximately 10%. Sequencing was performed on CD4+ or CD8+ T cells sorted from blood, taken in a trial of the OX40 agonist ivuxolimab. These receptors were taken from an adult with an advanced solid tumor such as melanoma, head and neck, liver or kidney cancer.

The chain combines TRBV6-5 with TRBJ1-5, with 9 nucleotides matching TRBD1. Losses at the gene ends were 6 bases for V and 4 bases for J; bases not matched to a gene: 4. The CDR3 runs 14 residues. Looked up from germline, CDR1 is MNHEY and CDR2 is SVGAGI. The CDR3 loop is CASRSGTGNQPQHF. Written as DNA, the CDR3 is TGTGCCAGCAGGTCCGGGACAGGGAATCAGCCCCAGCATTTT.

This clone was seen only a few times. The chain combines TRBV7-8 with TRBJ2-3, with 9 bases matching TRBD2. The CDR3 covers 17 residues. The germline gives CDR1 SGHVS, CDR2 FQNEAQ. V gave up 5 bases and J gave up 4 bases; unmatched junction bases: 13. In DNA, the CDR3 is TGTGCCAGCAGCCTTACTAGCGGGCGGAGGTTGTCAGATACGCAGTATTTT. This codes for CASSLTSGRRLSDTQYF.

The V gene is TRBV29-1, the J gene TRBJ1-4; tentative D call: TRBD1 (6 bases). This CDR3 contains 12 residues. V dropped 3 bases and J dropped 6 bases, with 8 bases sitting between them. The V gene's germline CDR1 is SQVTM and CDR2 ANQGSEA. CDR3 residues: CSVEDRDEKLFF. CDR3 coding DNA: TGCAGCGTTGAGGACAGAGATGAAAAACTGTTTTTT.

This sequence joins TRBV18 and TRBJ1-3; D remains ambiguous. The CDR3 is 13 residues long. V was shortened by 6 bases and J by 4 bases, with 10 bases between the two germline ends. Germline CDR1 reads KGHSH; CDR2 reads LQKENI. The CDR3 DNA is TGTGCCAGCTCCGCGGCCCAGGGAAACACCATATATTTT. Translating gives CASSAAQGNTIYF.

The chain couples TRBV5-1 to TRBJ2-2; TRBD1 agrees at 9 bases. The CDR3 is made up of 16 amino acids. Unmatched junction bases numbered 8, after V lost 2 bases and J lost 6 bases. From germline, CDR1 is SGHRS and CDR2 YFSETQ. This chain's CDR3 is CASSLGQGPPAGELFF. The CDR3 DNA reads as TGCGCCAGCAGCTTAGGACAGGGGCCCCCAGCCGGGGAGCTGTTTTTT. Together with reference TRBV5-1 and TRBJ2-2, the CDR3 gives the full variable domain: KAGVTQTPRYLIKTRGQQVTLSCSPISGHRSVSWYQQTPGQGLQFLFEYFSETQRNKGNFPGRFSGRQFSNSRSEMNVSTLELGDSALYLCASSLGQGPPAGELFFGEGSRLTVL.

The CDR3 nucleotides read TGTGCCAGTAGTCGGAGTCGGGAGGGCCTCAATGAGCAGTTCTTC. Protein sequence: CASSRSREGLNEQFF. V is TRBV19 and J is TRBJ2-1, with TRBD2 matching 8 bases. Germline V CDR1 and CDR2: LNHDA, SQIVND (reference sequence). This CDR3 spans 15 amino acids. The junction had 9 bases not matched to a gene; V was cut back by 5 bases and J by 6 bases. Drawing the rest from reference TRBV19 and TRBJ2-1, the complete variable domain is DGGITQSPKYLFRKEGQNVTLSCEQNLNHDAMYWYRQDPGQGLRLIYYSQIVNDFQKGDIAEGYSVSREKKESFPLTVTSAQKNPTAFYLCASSRSREGLNEQFFGPGTRLTVL.

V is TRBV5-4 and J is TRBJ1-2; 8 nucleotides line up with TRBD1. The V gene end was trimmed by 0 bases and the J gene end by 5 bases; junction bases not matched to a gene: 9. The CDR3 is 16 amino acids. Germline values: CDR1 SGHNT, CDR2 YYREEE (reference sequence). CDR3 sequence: CASSLEAGGAEYGYTF. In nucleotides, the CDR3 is TGTGCCAGCAGCTTGGAGGCAGGGGGCGCTGAGTATGGCTACACCTTC.

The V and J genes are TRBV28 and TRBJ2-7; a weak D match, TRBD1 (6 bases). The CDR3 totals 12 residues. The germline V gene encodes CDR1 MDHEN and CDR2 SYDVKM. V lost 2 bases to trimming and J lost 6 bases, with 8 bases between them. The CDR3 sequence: CASSLTGSEQYF. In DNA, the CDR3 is TGTGCCAGCAGTTTAACAGGGTCCGAGCAGTACTTC.

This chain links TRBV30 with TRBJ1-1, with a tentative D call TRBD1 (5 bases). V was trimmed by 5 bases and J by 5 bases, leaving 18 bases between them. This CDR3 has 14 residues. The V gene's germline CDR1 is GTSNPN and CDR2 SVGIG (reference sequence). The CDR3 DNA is TGTGCCTGGCGACAAGGGGTGAGGGAGACTGAAGCTTTCTTT. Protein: CAWRQGVRETEAFF.

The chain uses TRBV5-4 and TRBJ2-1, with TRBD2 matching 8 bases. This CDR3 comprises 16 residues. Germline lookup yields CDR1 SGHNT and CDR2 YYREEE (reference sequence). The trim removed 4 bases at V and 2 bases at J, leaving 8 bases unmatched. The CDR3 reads CASSRLAGTTYNEQFF. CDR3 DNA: TGTGCCAGCAGCCGCCTAGCGGGCACCACCTACAATGAGCAGTTCTTC.

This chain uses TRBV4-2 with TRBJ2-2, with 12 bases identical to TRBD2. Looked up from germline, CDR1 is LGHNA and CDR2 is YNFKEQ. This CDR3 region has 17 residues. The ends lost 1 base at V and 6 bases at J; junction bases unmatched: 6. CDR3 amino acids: CASSQAGLAGSSGELFF. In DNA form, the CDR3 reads TGTGCCAGCAGCCAAGCCGGACTAGCGGGATCTTCCGGGGAGCTGTTTTTT.